Presented here are 32 T cell receptor beta chains from one specimen sequenced in a study of vaccination and CD4 T cells after COVID-19. Treatment of the sample: approximately nine-day PBMC culture with coronavirus spike peptide pools or control peptides (ViraFEST assay). Antigens of these TCRs are unknown. The Oncomine TCR Beta short-read assay sequenced DNA from cultured CD4+ T cells. MiXCR, applied by TCRdb to the PCR reads, yields one record per CDR3 protein. The table includes some 11,000 distinct CDR3 sequences, around 20% detected once. Sequencing used CD4+ T cells from blood, cultured in vitro, obtained before SARS-CoV-2 vaccination. These receptor sequences come from a human donor who received a COVID-19 vaccine.

To note about this clonotype: A read error may produce the germline difference seen at one junction end. The V and J genes are TRBV19 and TRBJ2-5; no reliable D call. The CDR3 spans 15 residues. In germline, CDR1 is LNHDA, CDR2 SQIVND (reference sequence). The CDR3 loop is CASRATVGLKETQHF. The CDR3 DNA reads as TGTGCCAGTAGAGCCACCGTCGGCCTTAAAGAGACCCAGCACTTC.

V gene TRBV10-3 combines with J gene TRBJ2-7, with TRBD2 matching over 8 bases. V lost 0 bases to trimming and J lost 4 bases; unmatched junction nucleotides: 2. Germline CDR1 is ENHRY and CDR2 is SYGVKD. There are 14 residues in the CDR3. The CDR3 DNA sequence: TGTGCCATCAGTGAGTCGCGGGGGGCTTACGAGCAGTACTTC. The encoded protein is CAISESRGAYEQYF.

The CDR3 DNA reads as TGTGCCAGCAGCTTAGCGAGGGGGCGCGAGACCCAGTACTTC. Protein: CASSLARGRETQYF. This chain joins TRBV7-9 and TRBJ2-5, with 7 bases fitting TRBD1. The CDR3 has 14 residues. V was pared by 0 bases and J by 5 bases, with 3 bases of the junction left unmatched. Germline loops: CDR1 SEHNR, CDR2 FQNEAQ (reference sequence).

The chain recombines TRBV5-1 with TRBJ2-5, with TRBD2 matching over 8 bases. Germline CDR1 SGHRS, CDR2 YFSETQ. Trimming took 6 bases from V and 4 from J; bases not matched to a gene: 14. The CDR3 contains 16 residues. CDR3 nucleotides: TGCGCCAGCATTTTGCGGCGGGGGGTCAAACTAGAGACCCAGTACTTC. Protein sequence: CASILRRGVKLETQYF.

The chain links TRBV18 to TRBJ1-1; TRBD1 is a possible D gene (6 bases). V was cut by 1 base and J by 0 bases, with 9 bases left in between. The germline V gene has CDR1 KGHSH and CDR2 LQKENI. The CDR3 contains 15 residues. CDR3 region: CASSPQGGLNTEAFF. CDR3 bases: TGTGCCAGCTCACCACAGGGGGGCCTGAACACTGAAGCTTTCTTT.

This clonotype has just a few counts. The chain has TRBV10-3 and TRBJ1-5, with D hard to call. In germline, CDR1 is ENHRY, CDR2 SYGVKD. The CDR3 runs 13 residues. V was cut by 3 bases and J by 0 bases, with 3 bases left in between. In DNA, the CDR3 is TGTGCCATCAGTGAAAATAGCAATCAGCCCCAGCATTTT. Protein product: CAISENSNQPQHF.

By proportion, this clonotype is medium-sized. J is TRBJ2-3 and V is TRBV12-3 or TRBV12-4, with 10 bases aligning to TRBD2. The CDR3 consists of 16 residues. With V trimmed by 2 bases and J by 1 base, 3 bases remained unmatched. CDR3 coding DNA: TGTGCCAGCAGTTTAACTAGCGGGGCCGGCACAGATACGCAGTATTTT. Encoded protein: CASSLTSGAGTDTQYF.

The chain carries TRBV7-9 and TRBJ1-4; D unresolved. Germline V gene data show CDR1 as SEHNR and CDR2 as FQNEAQ (reference sequence). CDR3 size: 15 residues. V gave up 1 base and J gave up 3 bases, with 9 bases separating them. The CDR3 region has the DNA TGTGCCAGCAGCTTAGAAGCATCTTCTAATGAAAAACTGTTTTTT. Residues: CASSLEASSNEKLFF.

DNA for the CDR3: TGCGCCAGCAGCTTAAACAGCCAAGAGACCCAGTACTTC. Amino acid sequence: CASSLNSQETQYF. This chain joins TRBV5-1 and TRBJ2-5; D remains unclear. Trimming left V 2 bases short and J 1 base short, with 6 bases between. Per the germline V gene, CDR1 is SGHRS and CDR2 is YFSETQ. This CDR3 comprises 13 residues.

The rearrangement joins TRBV30 to TRBJ2-5, with D possibly being TRBD1 or TRBD2 (6 bases each). The CDR3 is made up of 14 amino acids. The V and J ends lost 0 bases and 5 bases respectively, with 13 bases between them. Per the germline V gene, CDR1 is GTSNPN and CDR2 is SVGIG (reference sequence). CDR3 nucleotides: TGTGCCTGGAGTGTACGGAGGGGGTGGGAGACCCAGTACTTC. It translates to CAWSVRRGWETQYF.

This clonotype has a handful of counts. The J gene is TRBJ2-5, the V gene TRBV12-3 or TRBV12-4; 10 bases agree with TRBD1. Germline trimming cut 1 base from V and 5 bases from J; bases unmatched to any gene: 1. The CDR3 loop spans 14 amino acids. CDR3 amino acids: CASSLGTGGETQYF. The CDR3 coding sequence is TGTGCCAGCAGTTTAGGGACAGGGGGGGAGACCCAGTACTTC.

The chain recombines TRBV4-1 with TRBJ1-5; the D gene is possibly TRBD1 (6 bases). CDR3 length: 16 residues. V was clipped by 1 base and J by 1 base, with 11 bases between them. From germline, CDR1 is MGHRA and CDR2 YSYEKL. CDR3 DNA: TGCGCCAGCAGCCAAGGGGGGCCCGGGAGCAATCAGCCCCAGCATTTT. Its protein product is CASSQGGPGSNQPQHF.

This clonotype was seen a few times. This rearrangement joins TRBV7-8 to TRBJ1-2; D possibly corresponds to TRBD1 (6 bases). The CDR3 length is 14 residues. Germline V gene sequence: CDR1 SGHVS, CDR2 FQNEAQ. V was clipped by 4 bases and J by 8 bases, with 17 bases between them. This CDR3 is CASSSRGALGGYTF. The CDR3 bases are TGTGCCAGCAGCTCCAGGGGTGCCTTGGGGGGCTACACCTTC.

The chain is built from TRBV19 and TRBJ1-6; no clear D. Germline V gene lookup returns CDR1 LNHDA and CDR2 SQIVND (reference sequence). There are 17 residues in the CDR3. Deletions cut 3 bases from V and 0 bases from J, with 12 bases between. CDR3 amino acids: CASSIPSGSSYNSPLHF. The CDR3 DNA follows: TGTGCCAGTAGTATCCCATCGGGGAGCTCCTATAATTCACCCCTCCACTTT.

The chain combines TRBV29-1 with TRBJ2-3; a weak D match, TRBD1 (5 bases). Trimming took off 5 bases at V and 0 bases at J, with 12 bases between the two ends. The CDR3 is made up of 14 amino acids. From germline, CDR1 is SQVTM and CDR2 ANQGSEA. CDR3 protein: CSVTRALSTDTQYF. The CDR3 DNA reads as TGCAGCGTTACCAGGGCCCTCAGCACAGATACGCAGTATTTT.

There are a few counts of this clonotype. The rearrangement joins TRBV30 to TRBJ1-5, with 8 bases matching TRBD1. Germline values: CDR1 GTSNPN, CDR2 SVGIG (reference sequence). CDR3 length: 13 residues. V was pared by 3 bases and J by 4 bases, with 2 bases of the junction left unmatched. DNA for the CDR3: TGTGCCTGGAGCAGACAGGGGAATCAGCCCCAGCATTTT. It translates to CAWSRQGNQPQHF.

This clonotype turned up a few times. The chain uses TRBV2 and TRBJ1-5; D perhaps matches TRBD1 (5 bases). This CDR3 is 15 amino acids long. Trimming pared 2 bases from V and 3 bases from J, leaving 11 bases between. CDR1 SNHLY and CDR2 FYNNEI come from the germline V gene. CDR3: CASSENAGFNQPQHF. DNA for the CDR3: TGTGCCAGCAGTGAAAATGCAGGGTTCAATCAGCCCCAGCATTTT. The whole variable domain, remainder taken from reference TRBV2 and TRBJ1-5, is EPEVTQTPSHQVTQMGQEVILRCVPISNHLYFYWYRQILGQKVEFLVSFYNNEISEKSEIFDDQFSVERPDGSNFTLKIRSTKLEDSAMYFCASSENAGFNQPQHFGDGTRLSIL.

The V call is TRBV7-3, the J call TRBJ2-7; TRBD1 might be the D (7 bases). This CDR3 is 13 amino acids long. The germline gives CDR1 SGHTA, CDR2 FQGTGA. V was trimmed by 5 bases and J by 7 bases, leaving 15 bases between them. CDR3: CASSRDRAGEQYF. In nucleotides, the CDR3 is TGTGCCAGCAGCCGAGACAGGGCGGGAGAGCAGTACTTC.

This clonotype was observed a handful of times. This chain's CDR3 is CASSFVQGNSPLHF. The DNA of the CDR3 is TGTGCCAGCAGTTTTGTTCAGGGAAATTCACCCCTCCACTTT. V and J are TRBV27 and TRBJ1-6, with TRBD1 as a possible D gene (5 bases). The CDR3 has 14 residues. The ends were cut back, 3 bases at V and 7 bases at J, with 10 bases in the middle. Germline V gives CDR1 MNHEY, CDR2 SMNVEV (reference sequence).

The chain joins TRBV7-2 to TRBJ2-2; D call uncertain. The V and J ends lost 5 bases and 6 bases respectively, with 7 bases between them. Germline V gene sequence: CDR1 SGHTA, CDR2 FQGNSA. The CDR3 spans 12 residues. The CDR3 here is CASSQPPGELFF. The CDR3 nucleotides are TGTGCCAGCAGCCAACCCCCCGGGGAGCTGTTTTTT.

The V call is TRBV15, the J call TRBJ2-5; D possibly matches TRBD1 or TRBD2 (5 bases each). The germline CDR1 and CDR2 sequences are LNHNV and YYDKDF (reference sequence). Between the trimmed V and J ends, which lost 1 base and 3 bases, there was a span of 6 bases. This CDR3 spans 13 amino acids. CDR3 DNA: TGTGCCACCAGCAGAGTGGGGGAAGAGACCCAGTACTTC. Encoded protein: CATSRVGEETQYF. The full variable domain, completed using reference TRBV15 and TRBJ2-5, is DAMVIQNPRYQVTQFGKPVTLSCSQTLNHNVMYWYQQKSSQAPKLLFHYYDKDFNNEADTPDNFQSRRPNTSFCFLDIRSPGLGDTAMYLCATSRVGEETQYFGPGTRLLVL.

By frequency in the sample, this clonotype is medium-sized (0.01 to 0.1%). V is TRBV27 and J is TRBJ2-5; 7 nucleotides align to TRBD1. The germline V gene has CDR1 MNHEY and CDR2 SMNVEV (reference sequence). Losses at the gene ends were 5 bases for V and 2 bases for J; bases not matched to a gene: 5. CDR3 length equals 14 residues. The CDR3 loop is CASSETGQQETQYF. In DNA form, the CDR3 reads TGTGCCAGCAGTGAGACGGGACAGCAAGAGACCCAGTACTTC.

The CDR3 is CASGFNMEPQHF. In DNA form, the CDR3 reads TGTGCTAGTGGTTTTAACATGGAGCCCCAGCATTTT. The chain employs TRBV12-5 and TRBJ1-5; no reliable D call. CDR1 is LGHNT, CDR2 FRNRAP, per germline. The CDR3 spans 12 residues. Trimming removed 3 bases from V and 8 bases from J, with 8 bases in between.

The chain uses TRBV7-2 and TRBJ2-2; D is uncertain. Trimming cost V 1 base and J 4 bases, with 7 bases left between them. The CDR3 totals 14 residues. Germline values: CDR1 SGHTA, CDR2 FQGNSA. CDR3 region: CASSLGRGTGELFF. CDR3 coding DNA: TGTGCCAGCAGCTTAGGCCGAGGCACCGGGGAGCTGTTTTTT.

Sample share makes this clonotype medium-sized. The chain couples TRBV30 to TRBJ1-6; no definite D call. Germline assignment: CDR1 GTSNPN and CDR2 SVGIG (reference sequence). The germline V and J ends were trimmed by 7 bases and 4 bases, with 8 bases remaining between them. The CDR3 length is 12 residues. CDR3 region: CASLEYNSPLHF. The CDR3 coding sequence is TGTGCCTCACTTGAGTATAATTCACCCCTCCACTTT. The complete variable domain, with remaining parts taken from reference TRBV30 and TRBJ1-6, reads SQTIHQWPATLVQPVGSPLSLECTVEGTSNPNLYWYRQAAGRGLQLLFYSVGIGQISSEVPQNLSASRPQDRQFILSSKKLLLSDSGFYLCASLEYNSPLHFGNGTRLTVT.

The rearrangement joins TRBV5-6 to TRBJ1-6; TRBD1 might be the D (6 bases). The V gene lost 4 bases and the J gene lost 7 bases, with 18 bases spanning the gap. From germline, CDR1 is SGHDT and CDR2 YYEEEE. CDR3 length: 16 amino acids. The CDR3 DNA follows: TGTGCCAGCAGCCCGGTAGGGGGGCTATCCAATTCACCCCTCCACTTT. This sequence encodes CASSPVGGLSNSPLHF.

This chain's CDR3 is CASRNTGRTYEQYF. In DNA, the CDR3 is TGTGCCAGCAGAAATACAGGGAGGACCTACGAGCAGTACTTC. This chain uses TRBV5-4 with TRBJ2-7; possibly TRBD1 or TRBD2 for D (6 bases each). The V and J ends lost 5 bases and 2 bases respectively, with 14 bases between them. Germline CDR1 SGHNT, CDR2 YYREEE (reference sequence). This CDR3 comprises 14 residues.

This clonotype was counted only a few times. The chain links TRBV7-2 to TRBJ1-3; the D is unclear. This CDR3 has 15 residues. Germline lookup yields CDR1 SGHTA and CDR2 FQGNSA. Trimming left V 2 bases short and J 4 bases short, with 12 bases between. The DNA for the CDR3 is TGTGCCAGCAGCTTATGGGCAGGAGAGGGAAACACCATATATTTT. Protein product: CASSLWAGEGNTIYF. The full variable domain, its missing parts supplied by reference TRBV7-2 and TRBJ1-3, is GAGVSQSPSNKVTEKGKDVELRCDPISGHTALYWYRQSLGQGLEFLIYFQGNSAPDKSGLPSDRFSAERTGGSVSTLTIQRTQQEDSAVYLCASSLWAGEGNTIYFGEGSWLTVV.

V is TRBV9 and J is TRBJ1-2, with 8 bases identical to TRBD1. J gave up 4 bases and V 5 bases, and 7 bases lay outside the gene matches. The CDR3 is 14 amino acids. Germline CDR1 is SGDLS and CDR2 is YYNGEE. This CDR3 is CASSETGDSYGYTF. The DNA for the CDR3 is TGTGCCAGCAGTGAGACAGGGGATTCCTATGGCTACACCTTC.

The V and J genes are TRBV7-6 and TRBJ2-1; TRBD2 matches at 8 bases. The CDR3 contains 17 residues. The J segment lost 7 bases and the V segment lost 1 base, leaving 12 bases of the junction unmatched. CDR1 is SGHVS and CDR2 is FNYEAQ in the germline V gene. Written as DNA, the CDR3 is TGTGCCAGCAGCTTAGGAATTGATAGCGGGGTTCCGAATGAGCAGTTCTTC. The encoded protein is CASSLGIDSGVPNEQFF. Full variable domain (outside the CDR3, taken from reference TRBV7-6 and TRBJ2-1): GAGVSQSPRYKVTKRGQDVALRCDPISGHVSLYWYRQALGQGPEFLTYFNYEAQQDKSGLPNDRFSAERPEGSISTLTIQRTEQRDSAMYRCASSLGIDSGVPNEQFFGPGTRLTVL.

This clonotype was seen a single time. The V call is TRBV20-1, the J call TRBJ2-3; D gene ambiguous. The DNA matches TRBJ1-5 better at its end, which makes the J call doubtful. Germline V gives CDR1 DFQATT, CDR2 SNEGSKA (reference sequence). This CDR3 is built from 11 residues. CDR3 in DNA: TGCAGTCCCGAGAAGGTAGATACGCAGCATTTT. It is translated as CSPEKVDTQHF.

The rearrangement links TRBV6-1 to TRBJ1-2; D uncertain. Trimming stripped 0 bases from V and 7 bases from J, with 12 bases between. This CDR3 has 14 residues. From germline, CDR1 is MNHNS and CDR2 SASEGT. In DNA form, the CDR3 reads TGTGCCAGCAGTGAAGCGCTAGAGGGAACTGGCTACACCTTC. This encodes CASSEALEGTGYTF.